This TCR beta chain was retrieved from a study of identical twins. Points from the study as a whole: Out-of-frame alpha sequences shared by twins showed excess low generation probability. While abundant cord blood beta clonotypes carried fewer insertions, memory repertoires showed no such pattern.

Trimming cost V 3 bases and J 7 bases; bases outside gene matches: 8. Germline V lookup: CDR1 KGHDR, CDR2 SFDVKD. The CDR3 consists of 15 residues. A universal primer site was created by template switching, with the cDNA bearing unique molecular identifiers. TCRdb itself ran the 5' RACE reads through MiXCR, one entry per CDR3 protein. Of hundreds of thousands of distinct CDR3 sequences listed, under 25% were seen once; the top ten hold approximately 0.52%. In regard to this clonotype: As yet, its antigen is unknown.

The same data also contributed to another study, on yellow fever vaccine responses in identical twins. That paper notes: Reports say the vaccine T cell response in twins looked partly convergent and partly personalized.

The chain is built from TRBV24-1 and TRBJ2-7; 10 positions agree with TRBD2. Sample: CD4+ T cells sorted from blood. The receptor was isolated from a woman between 18 and 29 years old in good health. CDR3 bases: TGTGCCACCAGTGATCGAGCGGGAGGGCCGCGGGAGCAGTACTTC. The encoded protein is CATSDRAGGPREQYF.